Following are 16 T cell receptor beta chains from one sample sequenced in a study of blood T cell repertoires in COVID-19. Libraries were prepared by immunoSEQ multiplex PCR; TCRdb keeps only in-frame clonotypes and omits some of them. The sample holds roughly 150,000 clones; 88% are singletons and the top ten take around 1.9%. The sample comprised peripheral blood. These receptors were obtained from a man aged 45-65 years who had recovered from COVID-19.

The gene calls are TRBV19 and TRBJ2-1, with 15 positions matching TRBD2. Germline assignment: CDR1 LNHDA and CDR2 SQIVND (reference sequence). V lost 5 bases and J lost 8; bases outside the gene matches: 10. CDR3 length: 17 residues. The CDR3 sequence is CASSFGLAGGPRDEQFF. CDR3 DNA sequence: TGTGCCAGTAGTTTCGGACTAGCGGGAGGGCCGCGGGATGAGCAGTTCTTC.

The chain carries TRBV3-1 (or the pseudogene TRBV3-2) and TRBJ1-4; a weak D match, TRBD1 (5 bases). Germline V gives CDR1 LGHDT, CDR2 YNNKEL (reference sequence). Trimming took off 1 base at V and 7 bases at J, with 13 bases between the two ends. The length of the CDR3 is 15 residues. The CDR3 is CASSQVRGIGEKLFF. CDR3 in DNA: TGTGCCAGCAGCCAAGTCCGGGGGATCGGTGAAAAACTGTTTTTT.

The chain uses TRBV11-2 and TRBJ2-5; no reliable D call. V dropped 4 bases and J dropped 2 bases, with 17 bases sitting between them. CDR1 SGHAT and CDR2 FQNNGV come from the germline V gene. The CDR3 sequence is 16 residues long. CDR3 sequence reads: CASSSSFQRSQETQYF. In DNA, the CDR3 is TGTGCCAGCAGCTCCTCCTTCCAGCGCTCTCAAGAGACCCAGTACTTC. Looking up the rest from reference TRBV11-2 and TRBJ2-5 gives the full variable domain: EAGVAQSPRYKIIEKRQSVAFWCNPISGHATLYWYQQILGQGPKLLIQFQNNGVVDDSQLPKDRFSAERLKGVDSTLKIQPAKLEDSAVYLCASSSSFQRSQETQYFGPGTRLLVL.

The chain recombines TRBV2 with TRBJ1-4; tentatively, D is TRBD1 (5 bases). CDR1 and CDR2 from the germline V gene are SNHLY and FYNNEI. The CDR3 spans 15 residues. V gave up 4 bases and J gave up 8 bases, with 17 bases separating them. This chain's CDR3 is CASSVHRGVGEKLFF. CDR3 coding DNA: TGTGCCAGCAGTGTTCATCGGGGGGTAGGGGAAAAACTGTTTTTT.

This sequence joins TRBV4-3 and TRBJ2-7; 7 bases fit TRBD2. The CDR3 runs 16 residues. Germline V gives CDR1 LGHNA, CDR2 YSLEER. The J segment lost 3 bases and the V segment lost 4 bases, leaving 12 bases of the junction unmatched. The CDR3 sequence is CASSRGREGFSYEQYF. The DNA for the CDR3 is TGCGCCAGCAGCCGGGGCAGGGAGGGTTTTAGCTACGAGCAGTACTTC.

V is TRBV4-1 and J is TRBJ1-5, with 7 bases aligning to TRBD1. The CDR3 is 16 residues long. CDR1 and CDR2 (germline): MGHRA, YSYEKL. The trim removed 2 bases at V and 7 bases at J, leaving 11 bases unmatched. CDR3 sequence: CASSQTIKGANQPQHF. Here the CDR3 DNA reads TGCGCCAGCAGCCAAACTATAAAGGGGGCGAACCAGCCCCAGCATTTT.

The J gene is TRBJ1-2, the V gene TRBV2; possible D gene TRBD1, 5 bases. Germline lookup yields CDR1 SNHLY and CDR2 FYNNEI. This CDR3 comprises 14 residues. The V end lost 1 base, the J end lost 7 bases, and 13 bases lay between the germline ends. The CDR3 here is CASSEGGGFLGYTF. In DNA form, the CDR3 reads TGTGCCAGCAGTGAAGGCGGGGGTTTTCTTGGCTACACCTTC.

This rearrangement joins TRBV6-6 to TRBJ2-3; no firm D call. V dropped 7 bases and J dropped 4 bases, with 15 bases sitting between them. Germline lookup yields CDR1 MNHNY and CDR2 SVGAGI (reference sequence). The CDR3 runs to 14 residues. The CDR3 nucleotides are TGTGCCAGCATATCGGAGAGCGCCCCAGATACGCAGTATTTT. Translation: CASISESAPDTQYF.

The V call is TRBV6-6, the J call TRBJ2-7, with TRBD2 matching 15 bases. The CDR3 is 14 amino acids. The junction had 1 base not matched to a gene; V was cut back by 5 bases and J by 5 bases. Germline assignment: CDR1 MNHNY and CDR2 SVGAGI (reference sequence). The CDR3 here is CASSRTSGRDEQYF. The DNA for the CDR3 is TGTGCCAGCAGTCGGACTAGCGGGAGGGACGAGCAGTACTTC.

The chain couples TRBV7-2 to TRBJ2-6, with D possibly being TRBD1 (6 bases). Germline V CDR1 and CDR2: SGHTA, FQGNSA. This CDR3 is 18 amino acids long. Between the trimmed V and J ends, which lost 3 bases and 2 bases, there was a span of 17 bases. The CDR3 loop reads CASSLGINPGAGANVLTF. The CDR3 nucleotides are TGTGCCAGCAGCTTGGGGATAAATCCAGGGGCTGGGGCCAACGTCCTGACTTTC.

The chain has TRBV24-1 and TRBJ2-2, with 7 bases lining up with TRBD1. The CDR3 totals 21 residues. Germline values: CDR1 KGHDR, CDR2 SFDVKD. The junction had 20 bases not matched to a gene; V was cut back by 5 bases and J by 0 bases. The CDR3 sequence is CATSGDSAVAQNFPNTGELFF. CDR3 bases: TGTGCCACCAGTGGGGACAGCGCCGTTGCCCAAAACTTTCCGAACACCGGGGAGCTGTTTTTT.

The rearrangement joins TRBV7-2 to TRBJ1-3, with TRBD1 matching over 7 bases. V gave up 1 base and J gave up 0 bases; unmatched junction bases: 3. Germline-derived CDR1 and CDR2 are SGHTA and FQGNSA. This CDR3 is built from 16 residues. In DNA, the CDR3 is TGTGCCAGCAGCTTAGGGGGACAGAACTCTGGAAACACCATATATTTT. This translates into CASSLGGQNSGNTIYF.

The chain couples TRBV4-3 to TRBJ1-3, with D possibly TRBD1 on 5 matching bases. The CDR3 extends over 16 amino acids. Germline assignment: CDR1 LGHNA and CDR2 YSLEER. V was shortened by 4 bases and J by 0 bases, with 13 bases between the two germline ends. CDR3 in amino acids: CASSPNDRASGNTIYF. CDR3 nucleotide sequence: TGCGCCAGCAGCCCGAATGACAGAGCCTCTGGAAACACCATATATTTT.

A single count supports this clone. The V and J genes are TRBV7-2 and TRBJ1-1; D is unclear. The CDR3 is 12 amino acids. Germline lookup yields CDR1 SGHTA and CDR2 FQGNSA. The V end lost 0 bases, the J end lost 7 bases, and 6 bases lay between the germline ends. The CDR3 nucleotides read TGTGCCAGCAGCTTAGCATATGTTGAAGCTTTCTTT. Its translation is CASSLAYVEAFF.

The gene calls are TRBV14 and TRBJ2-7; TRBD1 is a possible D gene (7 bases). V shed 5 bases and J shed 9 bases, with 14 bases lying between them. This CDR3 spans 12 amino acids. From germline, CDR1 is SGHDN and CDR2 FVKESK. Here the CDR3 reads CASSSRQGGQYF. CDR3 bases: TGTGCCAGCAGCTCTCGACAGGGAGGGCAGTACTTC.

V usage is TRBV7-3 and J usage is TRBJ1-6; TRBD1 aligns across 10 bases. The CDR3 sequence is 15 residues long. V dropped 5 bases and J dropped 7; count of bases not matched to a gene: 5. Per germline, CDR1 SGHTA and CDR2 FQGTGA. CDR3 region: CASSTGQGGNSPLHF. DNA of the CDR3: TGTGCCAGCAGCACAGGACAGGGGGGGAATTCACCCCTCCACTTT.